The 14 T cell receptor beta chains presented below share a single source sample, sequenced in a study of regulatory T cells in long-lasting Graves disease (dated by TCRdb to 2020 to 2023). The library was built by means of multiplex PCR. Sequencing took place on an Illumina HiSeq 4000. TCR beta libraries were built with iRepertoire HTBI primers and Arm-PCR amplification of CDR3 regions. The public reads were run again by TCRdb, first through fastp at Q25 and then through MiXCR, and only productive beta chains were kept. Rows are combined by CDR3 protein, so each entry shows the most common genes and DNA. The sample table shows fewer than 650,000 distinct CDR3 sequences, and 15% to 20% are seen once. The ten largest clones take up around 12% of the sample. Read against the paper, the sample's time point label means: newly diagnosed GD, antithyroid drugs for less than 3 months. RNA was extracted from PBMCs in TRIzol for both TCR sequencing and RNA sequencing.

Separately, the same data were catalogued under a study of T cells in Graves' hyperthyroidism and ophthalmopathy.

The material sequenced was peripheral blood mononuclear cells (PBMCs), taken at new diagnosis, from a patient treated with antithyroid drugs. These receptors came from a man aged 18 to 29 with Graves disease. Donor details come from another sample of the same person, matched by shared clones.

This clonotype was seen a handful of times. V usage is TRBV29-1 and J usage is TRBJ1-1; TRBD1 agrees at 8 bases. Germline trimming cut 0 bases from V and 5 bases from J; bases unmatched to any gene: 11. This CDR3 contains 16 residues. The germline gives CDR1 SQVTM, CDR2 ANQGSEA. The DNA for the CDR3 is TGCAGCGTTGAAGATTGGGCCAGGGGGCGCGGAACTGAAGCTTTCTTT. Protein product: CSVEDWARGRGTEAFF. The full variable domain, its missing parts supplied by reference TRBV29-1 and TRBJ1-1, is SAVISQKPSRDICQRGTSLTIQCQVDSQVTMMFWYRQQPGQSLTLIATANQGSEATYESGFVIDKFPISRPNLTFSTLTVSNMSPEDSSIYLCSVEDWARGRGTEAFFGQGTRLTVV.

In this sample, this clonotype turned up a few times. The chain's CDR3 is CASSLDAVVGTDTQYF. The CDR3 region has the DNA TGTGCCAGCAGCTTAGACGCGGTAGTAGGCACAGATACGCAGTATTTT. The V call is TRBV7-9, the J call TRBJ2-3; D call uncertain. Germline assignment: CDR1 SEHNR and CDR2 FQNEAQ (reference sequence). Trimming stripped 1 base from V and 1 base from J, with 12 bases between. This CDR3 is 16 amino acids long.

In this sample, this clonotype turned up many times. This chain joins TRBV12-3 or TRBV12-4 and TRBJ2-5; 8 bases line up with TRBD2. V was clipped by 5 bases and J by 1 base; unmatched bases: 12. There are 17 residues in the CDR3. DNA of the CDR3: TGTGCCAGCAGTGGGGGGAAAAGCGGGAGCTCCCAAGAGACCCAGTACTTC. It codes for CASSGGKSGSSQETQYF.

The chain employs TRBV18 and TRBJ2-1; D gene unclear. The CDR3 consists of 15 residues. Trimming shortened V by 6 bases and J by 0 bases, and 12 bases separated the two germline ends. Germline V CDR1 and CDR2: KGHSH, LQKENI. This CDR3 is CASSRSRGSYNEQFF. DNA of the CDR3: TGTGCCAGCTCTCGCTCGCGAGGCTCCTACAATGAGCAGTTCTTC.

This clonotype appeared many times. This sequence joins TRBV5-1 and TRBJ2-1; 7 bases are a match to TRBD1. The V gene end was trimmed by 0 bases and the J gene end by 7 bases; junction bases not matched to a gene: 4. The CDR3 runs to 14 residues. Germline V CDR1 and CDR2: SGHRS, YFSETQ. The CDR3 here is CASSLARQGNEQFF. CDR3 bases: TGCGCCAGCAGCTTGGCGAGACAGGGTAATGAGCAGTTCTTC.

The rearrangement joins TRBV10-3 to TRBJ1-5; possibly TRBD1 for D (5 bases). V lost 3 bases, J lost 7 bases, and 10 bases lay in between. From germline, CDR1 is ENHRY and CDR2 SYGVKD. The CDR3 is 13 residues long. The CDR3 spells CAISETKGQPQHF. DNA of the CDR3: TGTGCCATCAGTGAAACGAAGGGGCAGCCCCAGCATTTT.

This chain links TRBV6-1 with TRBJ1-3, with unresolved D. Trimming cost V 4 bases and J 3 bases, with 7 bases left between them. This CDR3 contains 13 residues. Germline values: CDR1 MNHNS, CDR2 SASEGT. The CDR3 sequence is CASSVSGGNTIYF. In DNA, the CDR3 is TGTGCCAGCAGTGTTTCTGGTGGAAACACCATATATTTT.

This clonotype was recorded a few times. V is TRBV6-2 or TRBV6-3 and J is TRBJ1-1; D not certain. This CDR3 region has 11 residues. V lost 5 bases and J 6 bases, leaving 7 bases between the germline ends. Germline CDR1 and CDR2: MNHEY and SVGEGT. The CDR3 DNA reads as TGTGCCAGCAGTGACCCACCTGAAGCTTTCTTT. Residues: CASSDPPEAFF.

This clonotype came up many times. This chain links TRBV7-9 with TRBJ1-1; 10 bases match TRBD1. This CDR3 contains 14 residues. Germline loops: CDR1 SEHNR, CDR2 FQNEAQ (reference sequence). The V segment lost 5 bases and the J segment 4 bases; nucleotides outside the gene matches: 4. DNA for the CDR3: TGTGCCAGCAGCCCGGGACAGGGGTTCACTGAAGCTTTCTTT. This codes for CASSPGQGFTEAFF.

This clonotype has just a few counts. The rearrangement uses TRBV6-1 and TRBJ1-1, with D perhaps matching TRBD1 (6 bases). V was trimmed by 8 bases and J by 6 bases, leaving 16 bases between them. Germline-derived CDR1 and CDR2 are MNHNS and SASEGT. The CDR3 has 13 residues. The CDR3 DNA follows: TGTGCCAGCTCGCCGGGACAATCCCCTGAAGCTTTCTTT. It specifies CASSPGQSPEAFF.

The rearrangement uses TRBV28 and TRBJ1-5, with TRBD1 matching 9 bases. Germline trimming cut 3 bases from V and 4 bases from J; bases unmatched to any gene: 4. Germline V gene lookup returns CDR1 MDHEN and CDR2 SYDVKM. CDR3 length: 15 residues. The CDR3: CASSLKGQGNQPQHF. CDR3 bases: TGTGCCAGCAGTTTGAAGGGACAGGGAAATCAGCCCCAGCATTTT.

This clonotype has ten or more counts. The rearrangement uses TRBV27 and TRBJ2-7; D is unclear. Between the trimmed V and J ends, which lost 4 bases and 1 base, there was a span of 14 bases. The length of the CDR3 is 15 residues. CDR1 is MNHEY and CDR2 is SMNVEV in the germline V gene (reference sequence). In DNA form, the CDR3 reads TGTGCCAGCAGTTATACGTTGCAGGCGTCCTACGAGCAGTACTTC. Protein sequence: CASSYTLQASYEQYF.

This clonotype was recorded a few times. The chain uses TRBV5-4 and TRBJ1-1, with D hard to call. V was cut by 4 bases and J by 7 bases, with 17 bases left in between. Germline V gene data show CDR1 as SGHNT and CDR2 as YYREEE (reference sequence). The CDR3 is made up of 14 amino acids. The CDR3 spells CASSLEGSVYEAFF. CDR3 nucleotide sequence: TGTGCCAGCAGCCTTGAGGGAAGCGTCTATGAAGCTTTCTTT.

In this sample, this clonotype turned up many times. The J gene is TRBJ2-1, the V gene TRBV20-1, with 11 bases fitting TRBD2. With V trimmed by 6 bases and J by 5 bases, 6 bases remained unmatched. The CDR3 spans 14 residues. CDR1 is DFQATT, CDR2 SNEGSKA, per germline (reference sequence). The CDR3 protein is CSAPGLADHNEQFF. DNA for the CDR3: TGCAGTGCCCCGGGACTAGCGGACCACAATGAGCAGTTCTTC.